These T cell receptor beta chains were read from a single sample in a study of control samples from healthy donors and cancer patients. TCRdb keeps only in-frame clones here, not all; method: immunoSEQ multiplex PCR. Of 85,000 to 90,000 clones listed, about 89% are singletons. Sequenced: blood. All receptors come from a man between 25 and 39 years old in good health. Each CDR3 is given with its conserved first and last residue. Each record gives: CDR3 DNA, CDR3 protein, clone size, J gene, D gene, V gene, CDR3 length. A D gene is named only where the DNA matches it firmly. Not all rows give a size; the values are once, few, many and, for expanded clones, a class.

CDR3 DNA: TGTGCCAGCAGCCGTCCGGCGGACCCTAATCCCGCTGAAGCTTTCTTT
CDR3 protein: CASSRPADPNPAEAFF
clone size: -
J gene: TRBJ1-1
D gene: -
V gene: TRBV6-4
CDR3 length: 16

CDR3 DNA: TGTGCCAGCAGCGCGGGACTAGCGGGGGGGTATGAGCAGTTCTTC
CDR3 protein: CASSAGLAGGYEQFF
clone size: -
J gene: TRBJ2-1
D gene: TRBD2
V gene: TRBV9
CDR3 length: 15

CDR3 DNA: TGTGCCAGCAGCCAAGACAGGGAGAATGAGCAGTTCTTC
CDR3 protein: CASSQDRENEQFF
clone size: -
J gene: TRBJ2-1
D gene: -
V gene: TRBV3-1/TRBV3-2
CDR3 length: 13

CDR3 DNA: TGTGCCAGCAGCAAAATCCCGACGGACTTATTTCCCGGGTCCCAAGCTTTCTTT
CDR3 protein: CASSKIPTDLFPGSQAFF
clone size: -
J gene: TRBJ1-1
D gene: -
V gene: TRBV21-1
CDR3 length: 18

CDR3 DNA: TGTGCCAGCAGCTTGGGACTAGCGGGGGCCAACTCCTACGAGCAGTACTTC
CDR3 protein: CASSLGLAGANSYEQYF
clone size: -
J gene: TRBJ2-7
D gene: TRBD2
V gene: TRBV5-5
CDR3 length: 17

CDR3 DNA: TGTGCCAGCAGCCCCCCCAGCGGGGGGGCTCCGAGGGAGCAGTTCTTC
CDR3 protein: CASSPPSGGAPREQFF
clone size: -
J gene: TRBJ2-1
D gene: TRBD2
V gene: TRBV7-9
CDR3 length: 16

CDR3 DNA: TGTGCCAGCAGCTCGGGACTCAGTCCCCAAGAGACCCAGTACTTC
CDR3 protein: CASSSGLSPQETQYF
clone size: -
J gene: TRBJ2-5
D gene: -
V gene: TRBV7-3
CDR3 length: 15

CDR3 DNA: TGTGCCAGTTCCGACAGGGGATACAGCAATCAGCCCCAGCATTTT
CDR3 protein: CASSDRGYSNQPQHF
clone size: -
J gene: TRBJ1-5
D gene: TRBD1
V gene: TRBV19
CDR3 length: 15

CDR3 DNA: TGTGCAAGAAAGGGGGGACAGGGGTTTAACTATGGCTACACCTTC
CDR3 protein: CARKGGQGFNYGYTF
clone size: -
J gene: TRBJ1-2
D gene: -
V gene: TRBV12-2
CDR3 length: 15

CDR3 DNA: TGTGCCAGCAGTGGAGTTAGAGGCTACACCTTC
CDR3 protein: CASSGVRGYTF
clone size: -
J gene: TRBJ1-2
D gene: -
V gene: TRBV2
CDR3 length: 11

CDR3 DNA: TGTGCCAGCAGCGATTCCTATATTGACAATGAGCAGTTCTTC
CDR3 protein: CASSDSYIDNEQFF
clone size: -
J gene: TRBJ2-1
D gene: -
V gene: TRBV7-9
CDR3 length: 14

CDR3 DNA: TGTGCCAGCATCGGGCTGGCGGCGCACACCGGGGAGCTGTTTTTT
CDR3 protein: CASIGLAAHTGELFF
clone size: -
J gene: TRBJ2-2
D gene: -
V gene: TRBV6-6
CDR3 length: 15

CDR3 DNA: TGCGCCAGCAGCGCTTGGGCGGGTGGAGGCTTTGAAGCTTTCTTT
CDR3 protein: CASSAWAGGGFEAFF
clone size: -
J gene: TRBJ1-1
D gene: -
V gene: TRBV4-1
CDR3 length: 15

CDR3 DNA: TGTGCCAGCAGCTTGGAGCCAGTGACCTACCACACAGATACGCAGTATTTT
CDR3 protein: CASSLEPVTYHTDTQYF
clone size: -
J gene: TRBJ2-3
D gene: -
V gene: TRBV5-5
CDR3 length: 17

CDR3 DNA: TGTGCCAGCAGCGAGCGGACAGGGTTCGAGACCCAGTACTTC
CDR3 protein: CASSERTGFETQYF
clone size: once
J gene: TRBJ2-5
D gene: TRBD1
V gene: TRBV9
CDR3 length: 14

CDR3 DNA: TGTGCCAGCAGCTTAGGGGGACAGGGATACAATGAGCAGTTCTTC
CDR3 protein: CASSLGGQGYNEQFF
clone size: -
J gene: TRBJ2-1
D gene: TRBD1
V gene: TRBV7-9
CDR3 length: 15

CDR3 DNA: TGTGCCAGCTCACCACCGACTGGTCGCTCTGGAAACACCATATATTTT
CDR3 protein: CASSPPTGRSGNTIYF
clone size: -
J gene: TRBJ1-3
D gene: -
V gene: TRBV18
CDR3 length: 16

CDR3 DNA: TGTGCCAGCAGCCCAGGGGGGTTGTCTGGGGCCAACGTCCTGACTTTC
CDR3 protein: CASSPGGLSGANVLTF
clone size: -
J gene: TRBJ2-6
D gene: -
V gene: TRBV9
CDR3 length: 16

CDR3 DNA: TGTGCCAGCAGCTTGGGTATCCCCGGGGCCAACGTCCTGACTTTC
CDR3 protein: CASSLGIPGANVLTF
clone size: few
J gene: TRBJ2-6
D gene: -
V gene: TRBV5-6
CDR3 length: 15

CDR3 DNA: TGTGCCAGCAGCTCCACCGGGACACCGAACACCGGGGAGCTGTTTTTT
CDR3 protein: CASSSTGTPNTGELFF
clone size: -
J gene: TRBJ2-2
D gene: -
V gene: TRBV7-8
CDR3 length: 16

CDR3 DNA: TGTGCCAGCAGCTTAGTAGCGGGGCTTGTGAGCGGAGAGACCCAGTACTTC
CDR3 protein: CASSLVAGLVSGETQYF
clone size: -
J gene: TRBJ2-5
D gene: TRBD2
V gene: TRBV11-2
CDR3 length: 17

CDR3 DNA: TGTGCTAGTGGTTTAGGTACAGGGGTAAATCGAGCTTTCTTT
CDR3 protein: CASGLGTGVNRAFF
clone size: -
J gene: TRBJ1-1
D gene: TRBD1
V gene: TRBV12-5
CDR3 length: 14

CDR3 DNA: TGTGCCTCGAAGACCGGGAGCGGGGGCTACACCTTC
CDR3 protein: CASKTGSGGYTF
clone size: -
J gene: TRBJ1-2
D gene: -
V gene: TRBV28
CDR3 length: 12

CDR3 DNA: TGTGCCAGCAGCTTAGGCGCAGGGATGCATGGCTACACCTTC
CDR3 protein: CASSLGAGMHGYTF
clone size: -
J gene: TRBJ1-2
D gene: -
V gene: TRBV7-9
CDR3 length: 14